This TCR beta chain was found in a study of blood T cell repertoires in COVID-19. Study summary: Italy, Spain and the United States were the sources of the convalescent and acute COVID-19 samples. Sources were T cells, B-cell-depleted T cells, or PBMCs; the material itself was cDNA or gDNA.

V was cut by 3 bases and J by 7 bases, with 12 bases left in between. Germline CDR1 MGHDK, CDR2 SYGVNS. The CDR3 spans 14 residues. It was during active infection that Seattle patients were enrolled and then longitudinally followed. Source study methods: The assay estimated nucleated cells by amplifying reference gene primers. Clones were read by immunoSEQ multiplex PCR, and TCRdb kept only the in-frame ones, dropping some. For V, J and clone size, that table is used; D and trimming come from the DNA. The data show hundreds of thousands of clones, approximately 89% seen once. This chain links TRBV25-1 with TRBJ1-4; possibly TRBD1 for D (5 bases). Sequencing used peripheral blood. The sequence was obtained from a woman between 45 and 65 years old with COVID-19, enrolled during active disease. DNA of the CDR3: TGTGCCAGCAGTGACTTCGGGGGGGGTGAAAAACTGTTTTTT. Translated: CASSDFGGGEKLFF. Complete variable domain (other parts from reference TRBV25-1 and TRBJ1-4): EADIYQTPRYLVIGTGKKITLECSQTMGHDKMYWYQQDPGMELHLIHYSYGVNSTEKGDLSSESTVSRIRTEHFPLTLESARPSHTSQYLCASSDFGGGEKLFFGSGTQLSVL.